One sample yielded the 8 T cell receptor beta chains listed below, sequenced in a study of shared clonotypes between healthy human individuals. TCRdb keeps only in-frame clones here, not all; method: immunoSEQ multiplex PCR. The table includes 450,000 to 600,000 clones, 70% to 80% detected once. The sequenced material came from PBMCs. Every receptor here comes from a woman in her 40s in good health. Some clones in this sample may be carry-over from other donors' samples.

The rearrangement links TRBV11-2 to TRBJ2-7; D gene uncertain. The CDR3 has 15 amino acids. The germline gives CDR1 SGHAT, CDR2 FQNNGV. V was pared by 5 bases and J by 5 bases, with 19 bases between. Written as DNA, the CDR3 is TGTGCCAGCAGCCTGCTCCTAGTGAGTACTAACGAGCAGTACTTC. It translates to CASSLLLVSTNEQYF.

This rearrangement joins TRBV4-2 to TRBJ2-2, with TRBD2 identical over 10 bases. Germline CDR1 is LGHNA and CDR2 is YNFKEQ. The V gene end was trimmed by 2 bases and the J gene end by 5 bases; junction bases not matched to a gene: 5. This CDR3 spans 16 amino acids. CDR3 protein: CASSQPGLAETGELFF. DNA of the CDR3: TGTGCCAGCAGCCAACCAGGACTAGCGGAGACCGGGGAGCTGTTTTTT.

The chain carries TRBV28 and TRBJ1-6, with D perhaps TRBD1 (6 bases). Germline V gene sequence: CDR1 MDHEN, CDR2 SYDVKM. Trimming removed 7 bases at V and 7 bases at J, with 14 bases between. This CDR3 spans 14 amino acids. This chain's CDR3 is CASTRDIKNSPLHF. The CDR3 DNA reads TGTGCCAGCACCAGGGACATCAAGAATTCACCCCTCCACTTT. Using reference TRBV28 and TRBJ1-6 for the parts outside the CDR3, the full variable domain is DVKVTQSSRYLVKRTGEKVFLECVQDMDHENMFWYRQDPGLGLRLIYFSYDVKMKEKGDIPEGYSVSREKKERFSLILESASTNQTSMYLCASTRDIKNSPLHFGNGTRLTVT.

The V and J genes are TRBV10-3 and TRBJ2-1; D possibly corresponds to TRBD2 (5 bases). Germline CDR1 ENHRY, CDR2 SYGVKD. Trimming removed 5 bases at V and 4 bases at J, with 9 bases between. The CDR3 loop spans 13 amino acids. The CDR3 here is CAISTGEYNEQFF. As DNA, the CDR3 is TGTGCCATCAGTACCGGGGAGTACAATGAGCAGTTCTTC.

The chain uses TRBV7-8 and TRBJ1-5, with unresolved D. Germline V lookup: CDR1 SGHVS, CDR2 FQNEAQ. CDR3 size: 13 residues. Trimming removed 1 base from V and 6 bases from J, with 7 bases in between. DNA of the CDR3: TGTGCCAGCAGCTTAGGAGGGATTCAGCCCCAGCATTTT. Its translation is CASSLGGIQPQHF.

The chain carries TRBV7-2 and TRBJ1-4, with a tentative D call TRBD1 (5 bases). Germline CDR1 SGHTA, CDR2 FQGNSA. The CDR3 length is 14 residues. The ends were cut back, 5 bases at V and 1 base at J, with 8 bases in the middle. The CDR3 DNA reads TGTGCCAGCAGCCGTCAGGGAACTAATGAAAAACTGTTTTTT. Protein: CASSRQGTNEKLFF.

This chain links TRBV5-4 with TRBJ1-1, with a tentative D call TRBD1 (5 bases). The germline gives CDR1 SGHNT, CDR2 YYREEE (reference sequence). Trimming removed 2 bases from V and 5 bases from J, with 16 bases in between. This CDR3 is 15 amino acids long. CDR3 sequence reads: CASSFGGALGTEAFF. The CDR3 DNA is TGTGCCAGCAGCTTTGGCGGGGCTCTAGGGACTGAAGCTTTCTTT.

This clone was found a few times. This rearrangement joins TRBV5-1 to TRBJ2-1; tentatively, D is TRBD2 (6 bases). The CDR3 contains 16 residues. The germline gives CDR1 SGHRS, CDR2 YFSETQ. Between the trimmed V and J ends, which lost 0 bases and 7 bases, there was a span of 17 bases. The CDR3 here is CASSLAPAGRSNEQFF. CDR3 DNA: TGCGCCAGCAGCTTGGCTCCTGCGGGACGGAGTAATGAGCAGTTCTTC.